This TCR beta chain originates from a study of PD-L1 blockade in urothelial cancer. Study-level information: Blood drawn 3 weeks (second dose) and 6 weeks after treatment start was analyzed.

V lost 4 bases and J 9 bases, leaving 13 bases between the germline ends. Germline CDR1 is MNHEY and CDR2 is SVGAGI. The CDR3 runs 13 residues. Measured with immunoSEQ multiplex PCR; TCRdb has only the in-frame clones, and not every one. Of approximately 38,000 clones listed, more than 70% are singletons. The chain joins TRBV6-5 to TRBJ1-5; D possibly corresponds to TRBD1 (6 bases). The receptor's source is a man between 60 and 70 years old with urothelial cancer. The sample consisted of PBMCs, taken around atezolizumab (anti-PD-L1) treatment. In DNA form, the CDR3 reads TGTGCCAGCAGTTTGGACAGTCGGATGCCCCAGCATTTT. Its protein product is CASSLDSRMPQHF.